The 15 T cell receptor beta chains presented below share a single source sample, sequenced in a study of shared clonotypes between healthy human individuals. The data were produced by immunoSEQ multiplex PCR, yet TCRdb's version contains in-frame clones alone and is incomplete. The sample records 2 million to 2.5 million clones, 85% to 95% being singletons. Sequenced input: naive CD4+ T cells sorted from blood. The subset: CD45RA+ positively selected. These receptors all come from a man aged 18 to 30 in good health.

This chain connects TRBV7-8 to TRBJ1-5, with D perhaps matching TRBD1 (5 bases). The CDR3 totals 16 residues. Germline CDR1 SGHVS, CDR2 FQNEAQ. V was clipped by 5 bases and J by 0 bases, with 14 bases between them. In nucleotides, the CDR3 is TGTGCCAGCAGCCACGACAGATCTCATAGCAATCAGCCCCAGCATTTT. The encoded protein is CASSHDRSHSNQPQHF.

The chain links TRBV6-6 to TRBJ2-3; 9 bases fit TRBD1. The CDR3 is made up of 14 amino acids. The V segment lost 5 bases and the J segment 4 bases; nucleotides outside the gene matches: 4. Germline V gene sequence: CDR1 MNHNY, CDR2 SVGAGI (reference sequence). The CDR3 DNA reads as TGTGCCAGCAGTATACAGGGGGCCTCAGATACGCAGTATTTT. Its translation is CASSIQGASDTQYF.

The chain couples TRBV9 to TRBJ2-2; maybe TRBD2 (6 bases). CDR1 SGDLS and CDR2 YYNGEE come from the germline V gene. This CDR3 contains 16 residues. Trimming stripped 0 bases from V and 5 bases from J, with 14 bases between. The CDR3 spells CASSVGVGGWTGELFF. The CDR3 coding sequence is TGTGCCAGCAGCGTAGGGGTGGGAGGCTGGACCGGGGAGCTGTTTTTT.

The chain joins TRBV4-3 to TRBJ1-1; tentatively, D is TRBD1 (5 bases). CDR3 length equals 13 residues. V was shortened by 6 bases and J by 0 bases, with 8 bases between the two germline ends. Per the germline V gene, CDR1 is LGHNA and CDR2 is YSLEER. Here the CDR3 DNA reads TGCGCCAGCAGGGACATCTTGAACACTGAAGCTTTCTTT. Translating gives CASRDILNTEAFF.

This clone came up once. The CDR3 nucleotides are TGTGCCAGCAGCCCTCGGACAGGGCCGACCGATGGCTACACCTTC. This gives the protein CASSPRTGPTDGYTF. The V gene is TRBV9, the J gene TRBJ1-2, with 8 nucleotides matching TRBD1. J was trimmed by 6 bases and V by 4 bases; bases with no gene match: 11. The length of the CDR3 is 15 residues. Germline lookup yields CDR1 SGDLS and CDR2 YYNGEE.

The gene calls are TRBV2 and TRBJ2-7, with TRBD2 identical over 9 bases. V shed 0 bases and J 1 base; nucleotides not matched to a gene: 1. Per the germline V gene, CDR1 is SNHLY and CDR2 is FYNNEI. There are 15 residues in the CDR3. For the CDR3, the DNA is TGTGCCAGCAGTGAAGCAACTAGCGGGTCCTACGAGCAGTACTTC. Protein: CASSEATSGSYEQYF.

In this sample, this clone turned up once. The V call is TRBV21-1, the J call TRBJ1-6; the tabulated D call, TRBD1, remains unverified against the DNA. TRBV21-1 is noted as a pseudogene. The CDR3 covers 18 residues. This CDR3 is CASSTRQGSSSYNSPLHF. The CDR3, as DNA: TGTGCCAGCAGCACTCGACAGGGGAGTTCCTCCTATAATTCACCCCTCCACTTT.

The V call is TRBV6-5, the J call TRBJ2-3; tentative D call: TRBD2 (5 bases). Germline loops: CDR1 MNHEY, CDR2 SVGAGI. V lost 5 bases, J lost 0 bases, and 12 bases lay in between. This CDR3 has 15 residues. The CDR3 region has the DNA TGTGCCAGCAGTCACGGCGGGTCTAGCACAGATACGCAGTATTTT. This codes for CASSHGGSSTDTQYF.

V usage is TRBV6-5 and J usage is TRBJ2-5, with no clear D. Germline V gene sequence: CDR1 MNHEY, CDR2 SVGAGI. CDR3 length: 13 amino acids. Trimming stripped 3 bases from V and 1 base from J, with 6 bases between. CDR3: CASSYARQETQYF. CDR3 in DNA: TGTGCCAGCAGTTATGCACGCCAAGAGACCCAGTACTTC.

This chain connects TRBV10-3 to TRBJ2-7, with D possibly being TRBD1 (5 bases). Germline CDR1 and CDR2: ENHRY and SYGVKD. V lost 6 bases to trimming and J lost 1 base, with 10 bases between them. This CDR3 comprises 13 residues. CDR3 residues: CAIRTTASYEQYF. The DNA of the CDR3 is TGTGCCATCAGAACGACAGCTTCCTACGAGCAGTACTTC.

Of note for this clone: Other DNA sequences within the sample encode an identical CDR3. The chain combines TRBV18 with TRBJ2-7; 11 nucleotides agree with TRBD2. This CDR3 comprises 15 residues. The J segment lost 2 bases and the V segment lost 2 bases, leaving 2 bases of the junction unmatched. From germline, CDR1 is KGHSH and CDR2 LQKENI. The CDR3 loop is CASSPSSGGTYEQYF. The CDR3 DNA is TGTGCCAGCTCACCATCTAGCGGGGGGACCTACGAGCAGTACTTC.

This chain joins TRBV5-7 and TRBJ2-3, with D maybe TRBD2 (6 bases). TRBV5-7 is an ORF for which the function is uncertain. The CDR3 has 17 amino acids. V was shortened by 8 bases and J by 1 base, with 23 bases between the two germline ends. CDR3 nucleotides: TGTGCCAGGCCGGCGGGAAGGATAATTGGTGGCACAGATACGCAGTATTTT. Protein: CARPAGRIIGGTDTQYF.

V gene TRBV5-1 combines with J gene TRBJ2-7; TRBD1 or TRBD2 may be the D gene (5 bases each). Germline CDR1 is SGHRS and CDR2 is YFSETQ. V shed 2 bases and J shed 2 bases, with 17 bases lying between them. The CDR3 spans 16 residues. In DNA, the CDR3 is TGCGCCAGCAGCTTAAAGCCTGGGACGGATACCTACGAGCAGTACTTC. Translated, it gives CASSLKPGTDTYEQYF.

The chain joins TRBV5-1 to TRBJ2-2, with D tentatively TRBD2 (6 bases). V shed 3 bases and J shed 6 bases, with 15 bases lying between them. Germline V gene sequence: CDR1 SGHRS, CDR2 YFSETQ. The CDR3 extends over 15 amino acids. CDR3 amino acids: CASSSSGLFPGELFF. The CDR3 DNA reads TGCGCCAGCAGCTCCTCTGGACTATTCCCCGGGGAGCTGTTTTTT.

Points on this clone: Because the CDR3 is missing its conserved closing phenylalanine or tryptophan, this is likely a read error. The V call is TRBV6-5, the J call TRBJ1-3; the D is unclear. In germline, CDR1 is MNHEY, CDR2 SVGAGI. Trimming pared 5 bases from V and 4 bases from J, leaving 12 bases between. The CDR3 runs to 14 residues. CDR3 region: CASSPAAGGNTIYL. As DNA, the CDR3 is TGTGCCAGCAGTCCCGCAGCCGGGGGAAACACCATATATCTT.